The text below deals with one T cell receptor (beta chain). Its antigen is currently unknown. The sample's treatment: about 20 received Ad26.COV2.S at low or high dose, single or two shots; about 5 received placebo; per-sample allocation not given. Material that was analyzed had been drawn on day 63 after the first vaccine or placebo injection. An adult aged 18-55 years in Boston served as the donor. The data were obtained in a study of Ad26.COV2.S vaccination and SARS-CoV-2 variants. Study-level points and caveats: Breadth, reportedly substantial, characterized the spike-specific CD8+ and CD4+ T cell responses after vaccination.

TCRdb keeps only in-frame clones here, not all; method: immunoSEQ multiplex PCR. The sample includes roughly 400,000 clones, over 80% of them seen just once. This clonotype was sampled from a person aged 18-60 years who received the Ad26.COV2.S COVID-19 vaccine or a placebo. Material: peripheral blood, obtained in a trial of Ad26.COV2.S vaccine versus placebo.

CDR3 loop: CASSLLPPLGNEQFF. CDR3 nucleotide sequence: TGCGCCAGCAGCTTGCTACCACCGTTGGGCAATGAGCAGTTCTTC. The rearrangement joins TRBV5-1 to TRBJ2-1; D unclear. From germline, CDR1 is SGHRS and CDR2 YFSETQ. The V end lost 1 base, the J end lost 6 bases, and 14 bases lay between the germline ends. The CDR3 loop spans 15 amino acids.